The source of this T cell receptor beta chain is a study of cytomegalovirus exposure and HLA in healthy donors. Study details: Findings of an earlier analysis included under 140 million unique TCR beta sequences from roughly 200 million T cells.

Findings and caveats of the study: Follow-up analysis found HLA locus-dependent TCR association rates, highest for DRB1 and lowest for HLA-C.

Among the donors, all were healthy bone marrow donors. A remark on this clone: Its antigen is undetermined.

PCR primers comprised 60 Vbeta and 13 Jbeta primers. In the original analysis: Approximately 12 million of the roughly 80 million unique TCR beta chains counted in a later analysis were shared. Profiled with immunoSEQ multiplex PCR; TCRdb holds only in-frame clones, not every one. Clone size and the V and J calls come from that table; the DNA yielded D and trimming. The sample yields a few hundred thousand clones, more than 85% seen once. Germline V gene sequence: CDR1 SGHDT, CDR2 YYEEEE. V shed 2 bases and J 8 bases; nucleotides not matched to a gene: 5. The CDR3 is 14 amino acids. The J gene is TRBJ1-4, the V gene TRBV5-6; 8 bases map to TRBD1. The specimen sequenced was PBMCs. The receptor was derived from a woman between 18 and 29 years old in good health and CMV-seronegative. Written as DNA, the CDR3 is TGTGCCAGCAGCTTACCGGGACAGGAGGAAAAACTGTTTTTT. Translation gives CASSLPGQEEKLFF. Looking up the rest from reference TRBV5-6 and TRBJ1-4 gives the full variable domain: DAGVTQSPTHLIKTRGQQVTLRCSPKSGHDTVSWYQQALGQGPQFIFQYYEEEERQRGNFPDRFSGHQFPNYSSELNVNALLLGDSALYLCASSLPGQEEKLFFGSGTQLSVL.